One and the same sample provided the 19 T cell receptor beta chains below, sequenced in a study of cytomegalovirus exposure and HLA in healthy donors (dated 2017 in TCRdb). The library was generated by the immunoSEQ multiplex PCR assay. Sourced from immuneACCESS, this table was stored by TCRdb with only in-frame sequences that have V and J called. A share of the clones is absent; for the studies checked, an unresolved V gene accounts for under half, and the remainder has no known explanation. The sample table holds 260,000 or so clones, of which 88% were seen once. The ten largest account for about 0.9% of the sample. Sequencing was carried out using PBMCs. These receptors were collected from a young woman in good health and CMV-seronegative.

The chain joins TRBV5-4 to TRBJ2-2, with TRBD2 identical over 11 bases. This CDR3 has 16 amino acids. Germline trimming cut 2 bases from V and 6 bases from J; bases unmatched to any gene: 6. CDR1 and CDR2 (germline): SGHNT, YYREEE (reference sequence). In nucleotides, the CDR3 is TGTGCCAGCAGCTTTTTGACTAGCGGGACTTCCGGGGAGCTGTTTTTT. It encodes CASSFLTSGTSGELFF.

The chain joins TRBV4-1 to TRBJ2-3, with D maybe TRBD2 (6 bases). CDR1 is MGHRA and CDR2 is YSYEKL in the germline V gene. Trimming cost V 2 bases and J 0 bases, with 12 bases left between them. CDR3 length equals 16 residues. DNA for the CDR3: TGCGCCAGCAGCCAATCCCTGGCGGGGAGCACAGATACGCAGTATTTT. The encoded protein is CASSQSLAGSTDTQYF.

The chain links TRBV4-1 to TRBJ1-4; 8 bases match TRBD1. J lost 3 bases, V lost 3 bases, and 3 bases had no gene match. CDR1 and CDR2 (germline): MGHRA, YSYEKL. The CDR3 runs 15 residues. The CDR3 loop reads CASSHPRGPNEKLFF. CDR3 bases: TGCGCCAGCAGCCACCCCAGGGGGCCTAATGAAAAACTGTTTTTT.

The chain links TRBV30 to TRBJ1-1, with D unresolved. This CDR3 has 12 residues. V lost 4 bases and J 4 bases, leaving 10 bases between the germline ends. The germline V gene has CDR1 GTSNPN and CDR2 SVGIG (reference sequence). CDR3 in DNA: TGTGCCTGGACCCTTAGGAGCACTGAAGCTTTCTTT. Translation: CAWTLRSTEAFF.

The rearrangement uses TRBV5-1 and TRBJ2-1, with D perhaps matching TRBD2 (6 bases). This CDR3 contains 13 residues. Trimming shortened V by 2 bases and J by 7 bases, and 10 bases separated the two germline ends. Germline V gene sequence: CDR1 SGHRS, CDR2 YFSETQ. This CDR3 is CASSLLAENEQFF. CDR3 nucleotides: TGCGCCAGCAGCTTACTAGCAGAGAATGAGCAGTTCTTC.

This chain connects TRBV4-3 to TRBJ2-1; possibly TRBD1 for D (6 bases). The CDR3 extends over 18 amino acids. V lost 1 base to trimming and J lost 5 bases, with 21 bases between them. Germline CDR1 is LGHNA and CDR2 is YSLEER. CDR3 in amino acids: CASSQGTQSRGRDNEQFF. DNA for the CDR3: TGCGCCAGCAGCCAAGGAACCCAGAGCAGGGGTAGGGACAATGAGCAGTTCTTC.

The J gene is TRBJ1-4, the V gene TRBV25-1, with 9 nucleotides matching TRBD1. This CDR3 region has 16 residues. Germline assignment: CDR1 MGHDK and CDR2 SYGVNS. V shed 2 bases, J shed 8 bases, and the junction held 9 bases outside the gene matches. The CDR3 loop reads CASSETSGQGYEKLFF. The CDR3 DNA reads TGTGCCAGCAGTGAAACCTCGGGACAGGGCTACGAAAAACTGTTTTTT.

The chain is built from TRBV28 and TRBJ2-7, with TRBD2 identical over 13 bases. Germline loops: CDR1 MDHEN, CDR2 SYDVKM. The trim removed 4 bases at V and 3 bases at J, leaving 6 bases unmatched. The CDR3 loop spans 16 amino acids. The CDR3 DNA follows: TGTGCCAGCAGTTCAACGACTAGCGGGAGGTTCTACGAGCAGTACTTC. Protein sequence: CASSSTTSGRFYEQYF.

CDR3 coding DNA: TGTGCCAGCTCACCACCGGCCCCGGGACAGGGAGGTCCGTACTTC. It specifies CASSPPAPGQGGPYF. V and J are TRBV18 and TRBJ2-7; 9 bases are a match to TRBD1. The V gene end was trimmed by 0 bases and the J gene end by 12 bases; junction bases not matched to a gene: 12. In germline, CDR1 is KGHSH, CDR2 LQKENI. The CDR3 is 15 amino acids.

Only one count was recorded for this clone. The J gene is TRBJ1-2, the V gene TRBV6-5; D is possibly TRBD1 (6 bases). Germline loops: CDR1 MNHEY, CDR2 SVGAGI. CDR3 length equals 16 residues. The ends were cut back, 0 bases at V and 8 bases at J, with 19 bases in the middle. CDR3: CASSYSTKTGHTGYTF. CDR3 DNA sequence: TGTGCCAGCAGTTACTCGACTAAAACGGGACACACGGGCTACACCTTC.

This chain connects TRBV29-1 to TRBJ2-7, with TRBD1 matching over 10 bases. Germline values: CDR1 SQVTM, CDR2 ANQGSEA. CDR3 length: 15 residues. With V trimmed by 3 bases and J by 2 bases, 7 bases remained unmatched. The CDR3 here is CSVDEPGTGAYEQYF. The CDR3 coding sequence is TGCAGCGTTGACGAACCCGGGACAGGGGCCTACGAGCAGTACTTC.

This chain joins TRBV30 and TRBJ1-6; 7 bases are a match to TRBD1. CDR3 size: 17 residues. V gave up 0 bases and J gave up 5 bases; unmatched junction bases: 10. Germline V gene data show CDR1 as GTSNPN and CDR2 as SVGIG (reference sequence). The CDR3 here is CAWSVGGGTDDNSPLHF. The CDR3 DNA is TGTGCCTGGAGTGTAGGGGGCGGGACCGATGATAATTCACCCCTCCACTTT.

The chain uses TRBV5-1 and TRBJ2-3, with 9 bases aligning to TRBD2. Germline CDR1 SGHRS, CDR2 YFSETQ. This CDR3 has 16 residues. V shed 3 bases and J 7 bases; nucleotides not matched to a gene: 12. The CDR3, as DNA: TGCGCCAGCAGCTGGGATAGCGGGAGTATCCTAAATACGCAGTATTTT. Translation: CASSWDSGSILNTQYF.

The J gene is TRBJ2-3, the V gene TRBV5-1; D unclear. Looked up from germline, CDR1 is SGHRS and CDR2 is YFSETQ. This CDR3 has 14 amino acids. V was cut by 2 bases and J by 2 bases, with 9 bases left in between. CDR3: CASSFSADTDTQYF. As DNA, the CDR3 is TGCGCCAGCAGCTTTTCTGCGGACACAGATACGCAGTATTTT.

The rearrangement links TRBV28 to TRBJ1-4; possible D gene TRBD1, 5 bases. Germline-derived CDR1 and CDR2 are MDHEN and SYDVKM. The CDR3 has 15 amino acids. The V and J ends lost 6 bases and 11 bases respectively, with 22 bases between them. CDR3 in amino acids: CASRPERLRAVKLFF. Written as DNA, the CDR3 is TGTGCCAGCAGACCAGAAAGACTCAGGGCCGTGAAACTGTTTTTT.

The chain combines TRBV27 with TRBJ2-1, with D unclear. CDR3 length: 15 amino acids. The ends were cut back, 2 bases at V and 8 bases at J, with 16 bases in the middle. Germline loops: CDR1 MNHEY, CDR2 SMNVEV (reference sequence). CDR3 sequence reads: CASSLRRSFPDEQFF. In DNA form, the CDR3 reads TGTGCCAGCAGTTTACGGCGGTCCTTTCCGGATGAGCAGTTCTTC.

CDR3 amino acids: CASRPDLAGEQFF. The CDR3 nucleotides are TGCGCCAGCAGGCCTGACCTAGCGGGAGAGCAGTTCTTC. The gene calls are TRBV5-1 and TRBJ2-1; 9 bases are shared with TRBD2. Germline V CDR1 and CDR2: SGHRS, YFSETQ. After removal of 5 bases from V and 10 bases from J, the junction contained 7 bases not matched to a gene. There are 13 residues in the CDR3. Looking up the rest from reference TRBV5-1 and TRBJ2-1 gives the full variable domain: KAGVTQTPRYLIKTRGQQVTLSCSPISGHRSVSWYQQTPGQGLQFLFEYFSETQRNKGNFPGRFSGRQFSNSRSEMNVSTLELGDSALYLCASRPDLAGEQFFGPGTRLTVL.

The DNA of the CDR3 is TGTGCCAGCAGTTTATTCCGGAGCAATCAGCCCCAGCATTTT. It yields the protein CASSLFRSNQPQHF. The V gene is TRBV28, the J gene TRBJ1-5; no firm D call. The CDR3 runs 14 residues. CDR1 is MDHEN, CDR2 SYDVKM, per germline. Between the trimmed V and J ends, which lost 1 base and 1 base, there was a span of 5 bases.

The J gene is TRBJ1-2, the V gene TRBV28, with 7 nucleotides matching TRBD1. The CDR3 is made up of 12 amino acids. V lost 6 bases, J lost 5 bases, and 3 bases stayed unmatched. Looked up from germline, CDR1 is MDHEN and CDR2 is SYDVKM. The CDR3 DNA reads TGTGCCAGCAGCCCGGACAGGTATGGCTACACCTTC. It codes for CASSPDRYGYTF.